This is a list of T cell receptor beta chains from one sample in a study of shared clonotypes between healthy human individuals. Profiling relied on immunoSEQ multiplex PCR, and the TCRdb table lists in-frame clones only, not all of them. The sample includes 500,000 to 550,000 clones, about 96% seen only once; the top ten take about 0.059%. The material sequenced was naive CD4+ T cells sorted from blood. These receptors were obtained from a woman younger than 45 in good health. CDR3s leave out the opening cysteine and the closing phenylalanine or tryptophan. Clone size, where shown, is once, few, many, or a class for clones that have expanded.

clone_size v_call cdr3_aa
. TRBV2 ASSEVAYTEAF
once TRBV28 ASSDGTRRANVLT
. TRBV5-1 ASSLDIKRSSYEQY
. TRBV11-2 ASSLALGLALEQF
. TRBV19 ASSTRGPGEQY
. TRBV5-4 ASRWGGTTDTQY
. TRBV2 ASSEGSGTSGYEQY
. TRBV18 ASSPGGVKAF
. TRBV6-5 ASSSTTGVHNSPLH
. TRBV7-2 ASSLAAGTNNEQF
. TRBV11-2 ASSIEPGLIQNEQF
. TRBV28 ASRTQGGYGYT
. TRBV9 ASSFRLAGGSSYNEQF